A single sample is the source of the 28 T cell receptor beta chains below, sequenced in a study of cytomegalovirus exposure and HLA in healthy donors. Primers included in the PCR were 60 Vbeta and 13 Jbeta primers. TCRdb's table, derived via immunoSEQ multiplex PCR, lists solely in-frame clones and lacks some. The sample contains tens of thousands of clones, under 85% of which appear only once. Sequencing input: PBMCs. The receptor source for this set is a man aged 50 to 59 in good health and CMV-seronegative.

This clone was observed once. The chain carries TRBV2 and TRBJ1-6; TRBD1 matches 9 bases. Germline V gives CDR1 SNHLY, CDR2 FYNNEI. The CDR3 length is 14 residues. Trimming cost V 7 bases and J 9 bases; bases outside gene matches: 7. Written as DNA, the CDR3 is TGTGCCAGCACCCTGGACAGGGGTAGTTCACCCCTCCACTTT. Protein: CASTLDRGSSPLHF.

With respect to this clone: An end of the junction does not agree with germline; a read error may underlie this. The chain couples TRBV6-5 to TRBJ2-7; the D gene is possibly TRBD2 (5 bases). Germline values: CDR1 MNHEY, CDR2 SVGAGI. The CDR3 spans 12 residues. Written as DNA, the CDR3 is TGTGCCAGCAGTGTTGGAGGCGCAGGAGAAAACTTC. Encoded protein: CASSVGGAGENF.

This clone showed up just a few times. The chain couples TRBV6-6 to TRBJ2-7, with 9 bases matching TRBD2. The trim removed 4 bases at V and 6 bases at J, leaving 7 bases unmatched. CDR3 length: 14 amino acids. Germline loops: CDR1 MNHNY, CDR2 SVGAGI (reference sequence). The CDR3, as DNA: TGTGCCAGCAGTTCGCTAGCGGGGCCAAGCGAGCAGTACTTC. Its protein is CASSSLAGPSEQYF.

This chain uses TRBV5-1 with TRBJ1-5; the D gene is possibly TRBD1 (6 bases). CDR1 is SGHRS and CDR2 is YFSETQ in the germline V gene. This CDR3 is 22 amino acids long. Trimming took off 0 bases at V and 2 bases at J, with 30 bases between the two ends. The CDR3 coding sequence is TGCGCCAGCAGCTTGGTGATTGTTTCGGTGGGGACACACTCGTGTGGCAATCAGCCCCAGCATTTT. Protein: CASSLVIVSVGTHSCGNQPQHF.

The chain has TRBV21-1 and TRBJ2-1; the table's D call, TRBD1, has no DNA check behind it. TRBV21-1 is listed as a pseudogene. The CDR3 is 16 residues long. The CDR3 loop reads CASSKAGTGFYNEQFF. In DNA form, the CDR3 reads TGTGCCAGCAGCAAAGCAGGGACAGGTTTCTACAATGAGCAGTTCTTC.

This chain connects TRBV27 to TRBJ1-6, with a weak D call TRBD1 (6 bases). V gave up 7 bases and J gave up 8 bases, with 24 bases separating them. Germline V gene lookup returns CDR1 MNHEY and CDR2 SMNVEV (reference sequence). This CDR3 has 17 residues. Here the CDR3 DNA reads TGTGCCAGCAAGACCGGGACACAGGTTAAGAGGGATTCACCCCTCCACTTT. The encoded protein is CASKTGTQVKRDSPLHF.

The rearrangement links TRBV6-6 to TRBJ2-1, with D maybe TRBD1 (6 bases). V was cut by 8 bases and J by 7 bases, with 18 bases left in between. Germline V CDR1 and CDR2: MNHNY, SVGAGI (reference sequence). The CDR3 has 14 amino acids. The CDR3 region is CASGGQGSGNEQFF. The CDR3 nucleotides read TGTGCCAGCGGCGGCCAGGGGAGCGGAAATGAGCAGTTCTTC.

The rearrangement uses TRBV4-1 and TRBJ2-7, with TRBD1 identical over 8 bases. The CDR3 loop spans 15 amino acids. V shed 5 bases, J shed 3 bases, and the junction held 9 bases outside the gene matches. CDR1 is MGHRA and CDR2 is YSYEKL in the germline V gene. The CDR3 spells CASSANRGSDYEQYF. The DNA of the CDR3 is TGCGCCAGCAGCGCAAACAGGGGGTCGGACTACGAGCAGTACTTC.

This chain uses TRBV6-1 with TRBJ2-1; weak D call: TRBD2 (6 bases). This CDR3 comprises 16 residues. Trimming removed 2 bases from V and 7 bases from J, with 18 bases in between. Germline CDR1 and CDR2: MNHNS and SASEGT. This CDR3 reads CASSEWMWRGENEQFF. CDR3 coding DNA: TGTGCCAGCAGTGAATGGATGTGGCGGGGAGAGAATGAGCAGTTCTTC.

The chain is built from TRBV27 and TRBJ2-3, with 7 bases lining up with TRBD2. V lost 3 bases to trimming and J lost 4 bases; unmatched junction nucleotides: 13. The CDR3 has 17 residues. Per the germline V gene, CDR1 is MNHEY and CDR2 is SMNVEV (reference sequence). CDR3 in DNA: TGTGCCAGCAGTTTTTACAGCGGGGCGCTTGACCCAGATACGCAGTATTTT. Encoded protein: CASSFYSGALDPDTQYF.

To note about this clone: A junction boundary mismatches the germline segment, possibly from a read error. The chain links TRBV11-2 to TRBJ1-6, with a tentative D call TRBD1 (5 bases). CDR1 and CDR2 from the germline V gene are SGHAT and FQNNGV. The CDR3 is 16 amino acids. The CDR3 DNA is TGTGCCAGCAGCTTAGATCAGGGCGGTACGCATTCACCCCCCCACTTT. It yields the protein CASSLDQGGTHSPPHF.

CDR3 DNA: TGTGCCAGCAGCCCGGGTAGCGGGTCCTACAATGAGCAGTTCTTC. This encodes CASSPGSGSYNEQFF. The rearrangement uses TRBV9 and TRBJ2-1, with 7 bases that match TRBD2. Germline V gives CDR1 SGDLS, CDR2 YYNGEE. Trimming cost V 4 bases and J 1 base; bases outside gene matches: 5. There are 15 residues in the CDR3.

This clone was recorded only once. In DNA form, the CDR3 reads TGTGCCAGCAGCCCGAATCCGGGACAGGGTTACGAGCAGTACTTC. It specifies CASSPNPGQGYEQYF. The chain uses TRBV4-2 and TRBJ2-7; 9 positions agree with TRBD1. Germline CDR1 is LGHNA and CDR2 is YNFKEQ. Trimming at V came to 4 bases and at J to 4 bases, leaving 8 bases not matched to a gene. The CDR3 extends over 15 amino acids.

Concerning this clone: The junction differs from germline at one of its ends, possibly a read error. CDR3 sequence: CASRPGRGGGTEALF. For the CDR3, the DNA is TGTGCCAGCAGACCCGGGAGGGGAGGTGGCACTGAAGCTCTCTTT. The chain carries TRBV5-6 and TRBJ1-1, with D possibly being TRBD1 (5 bases). The germline V gene has CDR1 SGHDT and CDR2 YYEEEE. The CDR3 totals 15 residues.

The chain recombines TRBV27 with TRBJ1-4; TRBD1 matches at 8 bases. CDR3 size: 20 residues. With 3 bases clipped from V and 4 bases from J, the junction kept 19 bases outside the gene matches. Germline CDR1 MNHEY, CDR2 SMNVEV (reference sequence). DNA for the CDR3: TGTGCCAGCAGTTTGGACAGGGTTCCCAGAAGGTCGGGATTTAATGAAAAACTGTTTTTT. It specifies CASSLDRVPRRSGFNEKLFF.

This chain joins TRBV14 and TRBJ1-4; the D gene is possibly TRBD1 (5 bases). Germline CDR1 and CDR2: SGHDN and FVKESK. The V gene lost 0 bases and the J gene lost 8 bases, with 7 bases spanning the gap. The CDR3 is made up of 13 amino acids. CDR3 protein: CASSQDRTEKLFF. The CDR3, as DNA: TGTGCCAGCAGCCAAGATAGGACAGAAAAACTGTTTTTT. The full variable domain, its missing parts supplied by reference TRBV14 and TRBJ1-4, is EAGVTQFPSHSVIEKGQTVTLRCDPISGHDNLYWYRRVMGKEIKFLLHFVKESKQDESGMPNNRFLAERTGGTYSTLKVQPAELEDSGVYFCASSQDRTEKLFFGSGTQLSVL.

The gene calls are TRBV6-6 and TRBJ1-5, with D possibly being TRBD1 (5 bases). In germline, CDR1 is MNHNY, CDR2 SVGAGI (reference sequence). This CDR3 region has 15 residues. V lost 6 bases and J lost 0, with 12 bases in between. In nucleotides, the CDR3 is TGTGCCAGCAGGCCGGGGGAAGCTAGCAATCAGCCCCAGCATTTT. Amino acids: CASRPGEASNQPQHF.

The rearrangement joins TRBV5-4 to TRBJ1-1, with TRBD1 identical over 8 bases. The trim removed 4 bases at V and 11 bases at J, leaving 10 bases unmatched. The CDR3 runs 13 residues. Germline V gene sequence: CDR1 SGHNT, CDR2 YYREEE (reference sequence). The CDR3 loop reads CASSPDRGGGAFF. The CDR3 DNA sequence: TGTGCCAGCAGCCCCGACAGGGGTGGTGGGGCTTTCTTT.

The chain uses TRBV28 and TRBJ2-7; 8 positions match TRBD1. The germline V gene has CDR1 MDHEN and CDR2 SYDVKM. The CDR3 is made up of 13 amino acids. J was trimmed by 5 bases and V by 6 bases; bases with no gene match: 6. CDR3 amino acids: CASSNRGENEQYF. In DNA, the CDR3 is TGTGCCAGCAGCAACAGGGGGGAGAACGAGCAGTACTTC. Variable domain in full (rest from reference TRBV28 and TRBJ2-7): DVKVTQSSRYLVKRTGEKVFLECVQDMDHENMFWYRQDPGLGLRLIYFSYDVKMKEKGDIPEGYSVSREKKERFSLILESASTNQTSMYLCASSNRGENEQYFGPGTRLTVT.

This clone was recorded only once. The rearrangement uses TRBV10-3 and TRBJ2-5; TRBD2 is a possible D gene (5 bases). Germline CDR1 reads ENHRY; CDR2 reads SYGVKD. Trimming pared 7 bases from V and 7 bases from J, leaving 16 bases between. The CDR3 is 13 amino acids. The CDR3 reads CAINGEPTRTQYF. In DNA, the CDR3 is TGTGCCATCAACGGGGAACCAACACGGACCCAGTACTTC.

This chain uses TRBV7-2 with TRBJ2-5; 13 nucleotides line up with TRBD2. The closer fit of TRBJ2-7 to the DNA end suggests the J call may be wrong. Germline V gene data show CDR1 as SGHTA and CDR2 as FQGNSA. The CDR3 covers 16 residues. The CDR3 protein is CASSLALAGGRYEQYF. Here the CDR3 DNA reads TGTGCCAGCAGCTTAGCACTAGCGGGGGGGCGGTACGAGCAGTACTTC.

V is TRBV23-1 and J is TRBJ2-7; 8 bases agree with TRBD1. TRBV23-1 is recorded as an ORF, its role being uncertain. CDR3 size: 14 residues. J lost 7 bases, V lost 8 bases, and 13 bases had no gene match. The CDR3 here is CASRRNGRGPEQYF. CDR3 nucleotides: TGCGCCAGCCGGCGGAACGGCAGGGGGCCTGAGCAGTACTTC.

There are a few counts of this clone. The chain carries TRBV7-2 and TRBJ2-1, with D possibly being TRBD2 (7 bases). Germline V gene sequence: CDR1 SGHTA, CDR2 FQGNSA. V was clipped by 4 bases and J by 2 bases, with 9 bases between them. This CDR3 has 14 residues. The CDR3 loop is CASSWGGPYNEQFF. DNA for the CDR3: TGTGCCAGCAGCTGGGGGGGGCCCTACAATGAGCAGTTCTTC.

This clone has a single count. V is TRBV9 and J is TRBJ2-3; the match to TRBD2 covers 7 bases. Germline values: CDR1 SGDLS, CDR2 YYNGEE. CDR3 size: 15 residues. The J segment lost 6 bases and the V segment lost 0 bases, leaving 7 bases of the junction unmatched. This chain's CDR3 is CASSVVATSSDTQYF. The CDR3 DNA follows: TGTGCCAGCAGCGTAGTTGCGACTAGCAGCGATACGCAGTATTTT.

This clone was detected once. The chain carries TRBV30 and TRBJ1-1, with TRBD1 as a possible D gene (5 bases). The V end was cut by 6 bases, the J end by 7 bases, with 18 bases between. The CDR3 contains 13 residues. CDR1 is GTSNPN, CDR2 SVGIG, per germline (reference sequence). CDR3 sequence reads: CACPLAGGIEAFF. In DNA form, the CDR3 reads TGTGCCTGCCCTCTCGCCGGGGGGATTGAAGCTTTCTTT.

This clone was observed once. The chain is built from TRBV2 and TRBJ2-3; 7 positions match TRBD2. The J segment lost 2 bases and the V segment lost 7 bases, leaving 6 bases of the junction unmatched. The CDR3 totals 14 residues. Germline V gene sequence: CDR1 SNHLY, CDR2 FYNNEI. The CDR3 DNA follows: TGTGCCAGCACTACGAGCGGGAACACAGATACGCAGTATTTT. As protein: CASTTSGNTDTQYF.

This clone was recorded a few times. The V and J genes are TRBV7-9 and TRBJ1-2; 7 bases are a match to TRBD1. Germline values: CDR1 SEHNR, CDR2 FQNEAQ (reference sequence). The CDR3 totals 14 residues. V dropped 5 bases and J dropped 0; count of bases not matched to a gene: 3. The CDR3 DNA follows: TGTGCCAGCAGCCCGGGACAGACTAACTATGGCTACACCTTC. Its protein product is CASSPGQTNYGYTF.

The genes are TRBV11-2 and TRBJ1-1, with a tentative D call TRBD1 (5 bases). This CDR3 region has 13 residues. Deletions cut 8 bases from V and 1 base from J, with 11 bases between. Germline lookup yields CDR1 SGHAT and CDR2 FQNNGV. The CDR3 coding sequence is TGTGCCAGCTGGGGCAGGTGGAACACTGAAGCTTTCTTT. Protein product: CASWGRWNTEAFF.